These 19 T cell receptor beta chains share one sample of origin, sequenced in a study of cytomegalovirus exposure and HLA in healthy donors. The PCR ran on 60 Vbeta and 13 Jbeta primers. Assay: immunoSEQ multiplex PCR; the TCRdb copy retains only in-frame clones and omits some. The sample holds 150,000 to 200,000 clones, about four fifths seen once. Sequencing was carried out using PBMCs. Every receptor here comes from a man between 40 and 49 years old in good health and CMV-seropositive.

The chain couples TRBV7-3 to TRBJ2-7; 12 bases fit TRBD2. Trimming took 5 bases from V and 3 from J; bases not matched to a gene: 2. Germline V gives CDR1 SGHTA, CDR2 FQGTGA. CDR3 length: 14 residues. CDR3 in amino acids: CASSVTSGGYEQYF. The CDR3, as DNA: TGTGCCAGCAGCGTGACTAGCGGGGGCTACGAGCAGTACTTC.

The sample holds one count of this clone. This chain connects TRBV15 to TRBJ1-6, with D perhaps matching TRBD1 (5 bases). The germline V gene encodes CDR1 LNHNV and CDR2 YYDKDF (reference sequence). Deletions cut 1 base from V and 0 bases from J, with 16 bases between. The CDR3 totals 19 residues. This chain's CDR3 is CATSRGGPQDYSYNSPLHF. The CDR3 DNA reads TGTGCCACCAGCAGAGGGGGCCCCCAGGATTACTCCTATAATTCACCCCTCCACTTT.

V and J are TRBV6-6 and TRBJ2-4; D is possibly TRBD2 (7 bases). From germline, CDR1 is MNHNY and CDR2 SVGAGI (reference sequence). Trimming took 5 bases from V and 6 from J, leaving 11 bases between them. The CDR3 covers 13 residues. CDR3 in DNA: TGTGCCAGCAGTGGGGGGGGCGGAAACATTCAGTACTTC. It codes for CASSGGGGNIQYF.

CDR3 loop: CASSGQGTGELFF. CDR3 DNA: TGTGCCAGCAGTGGCCAGGGCACCGGGGAGCTGTTTTTT. The chain carries TRBV6-4 and TRBJ2-2, with D possibly TRBD1 on 5 matching bases. From germline, CDR1 is MRHNA and CDR2 SNTAGT. The germline V and J ends were trimmed by 4 bases and 4 bases, with 7 bases remaining between them. The CDR3 is 13 amino acids.

The chain joins TRBV7-9 to TRBJ2-2, with 7 bases matching TRBD2. The CDR3 contains 14 residues. Trimming at V came to 5 bases and at J to 5 bases, leaving 5 bases not matched to a gene. CDR1 SEHNR and CDR2 FQNEAQ come from the germline V gene (reference sequence). CDR3 DNA sequence: TGTGCCAGCAGCCCGTTTAGCGGGACCGGGGAGCTGTTTTTT. It codes for CASSPFSGTGELFF. Full variable domain (missing parts from reference TRBV7-9 and TRBJ2-2): DTGVSQNPRHKITKRGQNVTFRCDPISEHNRLYWYRQTLGQGPEFLTYFQNEAQLEKSRLLSDRFSAERPKGSFSTLEIQRTEQGDSAMYLCASSPFSGTGELFFGEGSRLTVL.

The chain uses TRBV23-1 and TRBJ2-4; 7 bases line up with TRBD2. TRBV23-1 is treated as an ORF (open reading frame) with a function not yet certain. The J segment lost 7 bases and the V segment lost 0 bases, leaving 9 bases of the junction unmatched. This CDR3 region has 16 residues. CDR3 loop: CASSQSESSGVNIQYF. CDR3 sequence (DNA): TGCGCCAGCAGTCAATCAGAGTCTAGCGGAGTTAACATTCAGTACTTC.

This chain joins TRBV6-1 and TRBJ1-2; TRBD1 might be the D (6 bases). The CDR3 has 15 amino acids. The V end was cut by 7 bases, the J end by 1 base, with 16 bases between. From germline, CDR1 is MNHNS and CDR2 SASEGT. This CDR3 is CASNERGRLNYGYTF. CDR3 nucleotides: TGTGCCAGCAACGAAAGGGGGAGACTTAACTATGGCTACACCTTC.

The chain employs TRBV4-1 and TRBJ2-1; 8 nucleotides align to TRBD2. The junction had 13 bases not matched to a gene; V was cut back by 0 bases and J by 0 bases. Germline-derived CDR1 and CDR2 are MGHRA and YSYEKL. CDR3 length equals 20 residues. CDR3 in DNA: TGCGCCAGCAGCCAAGATCGAGGGACTAGTCTAATGGGCTCCTACAATGAGCAGTTCTTC. Protein: CASSQDRGTSLMGSYNEQFF.

The chain links TRBV7-9 to TRBJ2-7; D not resolved. Trimming took off 3 bases at V and 1 base at J, with 4 bases between the two ends. CDR3 length equals 12 residues. Germline CDR1 and CDR2: SEHNR and FQNEAQ (reference sequence). The CDR3 coding sequence is TGTGCCAGCAGCTTTTCATCCTACGAGCAGTACTTC. It specifies CASSFSSYEQYF.

V gene TRBV19 combines with J gene TRBJ1-4; a possible D gene is TRBD1 (5 bases). V was cut by 6 bases and J by 5 bases, with 16 bases left in between. The CDR3 contains 15 residues. Per germline, CDR1 LNHDA and CDR2 SQIVND (reference sequence). The CDR3: CASSAGTFLNEKLFF. CDR3 DNA sequence: TGTGCCAGTAGCGCCGGGACTTTCCTGAATGAAAAACTGTTTTTT.

This clone has a single count. The V and J genes are TRBV5-1 and TRBJ2-3; 9 nucleotides match TRBD1. Germline CDR1 SGHRS, CDR2 YFSETQ. V trimming: 4 bases; J trimming: 2 bases; junction bases outside the gene matches: 8. The CDR3 is 16 amino acids. Here the CDR3 DNA reads TGCGCCAGCAGCCCGTCCAACAGGGGGCTCACAGATACGCAGTATTTT. Translated, it gives CASSPSNRGLTDTQYF.

The V gene is TRBV5-1, the J gene TRBJ2-7; D might be TRBD1 (5 bases). The CDR3 runs 12 residues. Trimming took off 8 bases at V and 0 bases at J, with 9 bases between the two ends. Looked up from germline, CDR1 is SGHRS and CDR2 is YFSETQ. The DNA for the CDR3 is TGCGCCAGTTCAGGGTACTCCTACGAGCAGTACTTC. Encoded protein: CASSGYSYEQYF.

The chain employs TRBV11-2 and TRBJ1-5; weak D call: TRBD1 (6 bases). V lost 0 bases and J lost 6, with 12 bases in between. The germline CDR1 and CDR2 sequences are SGHAT and FQNNGV. The CDR3 is made up of 15 amino acids. The CDR3 sequence is CASSLDPEGGQPQHF. In DNA form, the CDR3 reads TGTGCCAGCAGCTTAGATCCAGAAGGGGGTCAGCCCCAGCATTTT.

The chain uses TRBV28 and TRBJ1-1; tentatively, D is TRBD1 (6 bases). This CDR3 is built from 14 residues. Per germline, CDR1 MDHEN and CDR2 SYDVKM. V lost 5 bases to trimming and J lost 3 bases, with 13 bases between them. The CDR3 here is CASSARGFHTEAFF. As DNA, the CDR3 is TGTGCCAGCAGTGCGAGGGGGTTTCACACTGAAGCTTTCTTT. The full variable domain, rest sourced from reference TRBV28 and TRBJ1-1, is DVKVTQSSRYLVKRTGEKVFLECVQDMDHENMFWYRQDPGLGLRLIYFSYDVKMKEKGDIPEGYSVSREKKERFSLILESASTNQTSMYLCASSARGFHTEAFFGQGTRLTVV.

This clone showed up just once. The chain couples TRBV29-1 to TRBJ2-5; a weak D match, TRBD1 (5 bases). CDR3 size: 14 residues. Germline lookup yields CDR1 SQVTM and CDR2 ANQGSEA. The V end lost 4 bases, the J end lost 5 bases, and 17 bases lay between the germline ends. The chain's CDR3 is CSVAEAGRQETQYF. CDR3 bases: TGCAGCGTTGCCGAGGCAGGGCGTCAGGAGACCCAGTACTTC.

The chain links TRBV30 to TRBJ1-1; tentative D call: TRBD1 (6 bases). The V gene's germline CDR1 is GTSNPN and CDR2 SVGIG (reference sequence). Trimming removed 0 bases from V and 5 bases from J, with 16 bases in between. There are 15 residues in the CDR3. In DNA form, the CDR3 reads TGTGCCTGGAGTGTATCGTTACAGCAGGGGACTGAAGCTTTCTTT. Amino acids: CAWSVSLQQGTEAFF.

J is TRBJ1-1 and V is TRBV28; unclear D gene. The CDR3 consists of 11 residues. Trimming stripped 3 bases from V and 11 bases from J, with 10 bases between. Germline assignment: CDR1 MDHEN and CDR2 SYDVKM. The CDR3 bases are TGTGCCAGCAGTTTCAAACTGGGCGCTTTCTTT. Protein: CASSFKLGAFF.

The gene calls are TRBV28 and TRBJ1-4; D uncertain. The germline gives CDR1 MDHEN, CDR2 SYDVKM. V lost 11 bases and J lost 4, with 14 bases in between. The CDR3 has 13 amino acids. CDR3 in DNA: TGTGCCTCCCTAAACGGGGATAATGAAAAACTGTTTTTT. Its translation is CASLNGDNEKLFF.

Turning to this clone: One end of the junction fails to match germline, which may point to a read error. The chain uses TRBV27 and TRBJ2-5, with a possible D match to TRBD2 (6 bases). This CDR3 contains 15 residues. The V gene's germline CDR1 is MNHEY and CDR2 SMNVEV (reference sequence). DNA for the CDR3: TGTGCCAGCAGTTTAGGCGGGACCCTCGGGGAGACCCCGTACTTC. Amino acid sequence: CASSLGGTLGETPYF.